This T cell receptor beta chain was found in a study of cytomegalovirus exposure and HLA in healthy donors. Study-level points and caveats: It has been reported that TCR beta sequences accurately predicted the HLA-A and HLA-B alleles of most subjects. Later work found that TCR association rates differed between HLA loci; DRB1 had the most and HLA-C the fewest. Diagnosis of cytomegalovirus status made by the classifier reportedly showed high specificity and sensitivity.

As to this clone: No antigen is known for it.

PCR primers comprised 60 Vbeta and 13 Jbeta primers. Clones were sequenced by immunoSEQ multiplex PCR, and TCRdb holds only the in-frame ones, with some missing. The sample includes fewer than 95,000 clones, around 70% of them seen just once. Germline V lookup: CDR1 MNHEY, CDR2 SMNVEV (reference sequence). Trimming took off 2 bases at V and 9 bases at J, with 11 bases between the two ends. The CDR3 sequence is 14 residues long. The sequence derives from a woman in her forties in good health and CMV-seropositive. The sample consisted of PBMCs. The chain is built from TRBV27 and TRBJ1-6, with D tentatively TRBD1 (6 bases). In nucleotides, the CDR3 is TGTGCCAGCAGTTTAGTCAGGGGAACTTCACCCCTCCACTTT. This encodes CASSLVRGTSPLHF.